The entry below describes one TCR beta chain. The data originate from a study of blood T cell repertoires in COVID-19. On the study more broadly: Italy, Spain and the United States were the sources of the convalescent and acute COVID-19 samples. T cells, B-cell-depleted T cells, or PBMCs supplied cDNA or gDNA.

V shed 8 bases and J 8 bases; nucleotides not matched to a gene: 9. CDR3 size: 14 residues. The germline CDR1 and CDR2 sequences are SNHLY and FYNNEI. Original data processing: By means of reference gene primer amplification, nucleated cell counts were estimated. This table comes from immunoSEQ multiplex PCR, and its TCRdb copy is limited to in-frame clones, with some not included. V, J and clone size are taken as reported in that table, and D and trimming were inferred from the DNA itself. The sample holds 200,000 to 300,000 clones; around 86% are singletons and the top ten take more than 1.3%. Sequenced input: peripheral blood. This clonotype was sampled from a woman aged 40 to 49 who had recovered from COVID-19. The rearrangement links TRBV2 to TRBJ1-4; 9 nucleotides line up with TRBD1. The CDR3 region has the DNA TGTGCCAGCCGGGAGGGACAGGGAAACGAAAAACTGTTTTTT. Translating gives CASREGQGNEKLFF.